What follows are 23 T cell receptor beta chains derived from one specimen sequenced in a study of cytomegalovirus exposure and HLA in healthy donors. Primers included in the PCR were 60 Vbeta and 13 Jbeta primers. TCRdb keeps only in-frame clones here, not all; method: immunoSEQ multiplex PCR. This table holds about 130,000 clones, just over 70% found once. The sample comprised PBMCs. These receptor sequences come from a woman in her sixties or seventies in good health and CMV-seropositive.

In this sample, this clone turned up a few times. The same CDR3 can be traced to other DNA sequences in this sample. The rearrangement joins TRBV5-1 to TRBJ2-3; 10 bases fit TRBD1. The CDR3 is 14 residues long. J lost 4 bases, V lost 2 bases, and 1 base had no gene match. Per the germline V gene, CDR1 is SGHRS and CDR2 is YFSETQ. The CDR3 protein is CASSLGQGADTQYF. DNA for the CDR3: TGCGCCAGCAGCTTAGGACAGGGGGCAGATACGCAGTATTTT.

This chain links TRBV20-1 with TRBJ2-2, with D perhaps matching TRBD2 (5 bases). The CDR3 is made up of 11 amino acids. Trimming took off 5 bases at V and 5 bases at J, with 6 bases between the two ends. Per the germline V gene, CDR1 is DFQATT and CDR2 is SNEGSKA (reference sequence). The CDR3 coding sequence is TGCAGTGCTCTAGCTACCGGGGAGCTGTTTTTT. Amino acids: CSALATGELFF.

This clone was seen more than once but under ten times. The CDR3 sequence is CASSVRHQETQYF. In DNA form, the CDR3 reads TGTGCCAGCAGTGTCAGGCACCAAGAGACCCAGTACTTC. The J gene is TRBJ2-5, the V gene TRBV6-4; D is unclear. Trimming took off 4 bases at V and 0 bases at J, with 6 bases between the two ends. The germline gives CDR1 MRHNA, CDR2 SNTAGT. The CDR3 has 13 amino acids.

J is TRBJ2-5 and V is TRBV6-5; 7 bases are a match to TRBD2. The CDR3 covers 12 residues. Losses at the gene ends were 6 bases for V and 5 bases for J; bases not matched to a gene: 3. Germline lookup yields CDR1 MNHEY and CDR2 SVGAGI. The DNA for the CDR3 is TGTGCCAGCAGGTTGGGGGGGGAGACCCAGTACTTC. It codes for CASRLGGETQYF.

This clone was seen a few times. The chain joins TRBV5-4 to TRBJ2-5, with a weak D call TRBD1 (5 bases). The DNA end is a closer match to TRBJ2-7, so the J assignment may be wrong. Per the germline V gene, CDR1 is SGHNT and CDR2 is YYREEE (reference sequence). This CDR3 spans 16 amino acids. The DNA for the CDR3 is TGTGCCAGCAGGCCCCTGGTGAGTGGCAAGGGGCACGAGCAGTACTTC. It encodes CASRPLVSGKGHEQYF.

This sequence joins TRBV7-9 and TRBJ2-3; 8 bases align to TRBD2. The trim removed 4 bases at V and 10 bases at J, leaving 19 bases unmatched. Germline V gene lookup returns CDR1 SEHNR and CDR2 FQNEAQ (reference sequence). This CDR3 has 17 residues. As DNA, the CDR3 is TGTGCCAGCAGCTCCCCCGGGGAGAGCGGGGGCCGAGGGGCGCAGTATTTT. This codes for CASSSPGESGGRGAQYF.

As to this clone: The sample carries other DNA sequences with the same CDR3. The chain uses TRBV5-4 and TRBJ2-3; D possibly corresponds to TRBD1 (6 bases). Germline lookup yields CDR1 SGHNT and CDR2 YYREEE (reference sequence). V was cut by 0 bases and J by 4 bases, with 24 bases left in between. This CDR3 region has 19 residues. The CDR3 loop reads CASSLVFFMGPQGPDTQYF. As DNA, the CDR3 is TGTGCCAGCAGCTTGGTGTTCTTCATGGGGCCCCAGGGGCCAGATACGCAGTATTTT.

V gene TRBV5-1 combines with J gene TRBJ2-1, with a weak D call TRBD2 (7 bases). The germline gives CDR1 SGHRS, CDR2 YFSETQ. The CDR3 has 16 residues. The ends were cut back, 3 bases at V and 1 base at J, with 14 bases in the middle. The CDR3 DNA reads as TGCGCCAGCAGCTCGGGGGGCGGTTCATCCTACAATGAGCAGTTCTTC. Translation: CASSSGGGSSYNEQFF.

This clone was seen a single time. The chain uses TRBV6-5 and TRBJ2-5; possibly TRBD1 for D (6 bases). The J call is doubtful: the DNA matches TRBJ2-7 better. CDR1 and CDR2 (germline): MNHEY, SVGAGI. This CDR3 is 13 amino acids long. CDR3 amino acids: CASSFLDSYEQYF. The CDR3, as DNA: TGTGCCAGCAGTTTCCTGGACAGCTACGAGCAGTACTTC.

The J gene is TRBJ1-5, the V gene TRBV6-5, with 7 positions matching TRBD1. V lost 6 bases and J lost 5; bases outside the gene matches: 7. The CDR3 is 14 residues long. Germline values: CDR1 MNHEY, CDR2 SVGAGI. The CDR3 coding sequence is TGTGCCAGCAGCGTCCGACAGGGCGATCAGCCCCAGCATTTT. This translates into CASSVRQGDQPQHF.

This chain joins TRBV13 and TRBJ1-5; 10 positions match TRBD1. From germline, CDR1 is PRHDT and CDR2 FYEKMQ (reference sequence). There are 15 residues in the CDR3. Germline trimming cut 4 bases from V and 4 bases from J; bases unmatched to any gene: 4. This CDR3 is CASSSRTGGNQPQHF. As DNA, the CDR3 is TGTGCCAGCAGCTCCCGGACAGGGGGGAATCAGCCCCAGCATTTT.

The rearrangement uses TRBV4-2 and TRBJ1-3; TRBD1 matches at 10 bases. Germline CDR1 LGHNA, CDR2 YNFKEQ. V lost 0 bases to trimming and J lost 3 bases; unmatched junction nucleotides: 2. CDR3 length equals 16 residues. CDR3 DNA: TGTGCCAGCAGCCAAGATGGGACAGGGGTTGGAAACACCATATATTTT. Protein: CASSQDGTGVGNTIYF.

Only one count was recorded for this clone. The final CDR3 position lacks the conserved phenylalanine or tryptophan, pointing to a likely read error. J is TRBJ1-5 and V is TRBV4-1; D is perhaps TRBD1 (5 bases). The V and J ends lost 4 bases and 1 base respectively, with 14 bases between them. The CDR3 runs to 16 residues. Germline CDR1 reads MGHRA; CDR2 reads YSYEKL. The CDR3 sequence is CASSLGQGGSNQPQHL. DNA of the CDR3: TGCGCCAGCAGCCTCGGGCAGGGAGGGAGCAATCAGCCCCAGCATCTT.

On this clone: The junction shows a germline mismatch at one end, possibly a read error. The chain joins TRBV7-8 to TRBJ2-7; D perhaps matches TRBD1 (5 bases). The CDR3 is 12 residues long. From germline, CDR1 is SGHVS and CDR2 FQNEAQ. The chain's CDR3 is CASSYATVPSDF. CDR3 nucleotides: TGTGCCAGCAGCTATGCGACAGTTCCCTCAGACTTC. The full variable domain, its missing parts supplied by reference TRBV7-8 and TRBJ2-7, is GAGVSQSPRYKVAKRGQDVALRCDPISGHVSLFWYQQALGQGPEFLTYFQNEAQLDKSGLPSDRFFAERPEGSVSTLKIQRTQQEDSAVYLCASSYATVPSDFGPGTRLTVT.

The V gene is TRBV10-3, the J gene TRBJ2-5; 7 nucleotides line up with TRBD2. V was clipped by 8 bases and J by 4 bases; unmatched bases: 10. This CDR3 has 14 amino acids. Germline CDR1 is ENHRY and CDR2 is SYGVKD. CDR3 sequence: CAIAGGGSGETQYF. The CDR3 DNA sequence: TGTGCCATCGCTGGGGGGGGGTCAGGAGAGACCCAGTACTTC.

The chain couples TRBV27 to TRBJ2-1; no definite D call. V dropped 0 bases and J dropped 0 bases, with 9 bases sitting between them. Germline loops: CDR1 MNHEY, CDR2 SMNVEV (reference sequence). The CDR3 contains 16 residues. The CDR3 coding sequence is TGTGCCAGCAGTTTATCGTTGGAGAGCTCCTACAATGAGCAGTTCTTC. Translated, it gives CASSLSLESSYNEQFF.

The chain joins TRBV5-1 to TRBJ1-4; TRBD1 is a possible D gene (6 bases). The CDR3 is 14 residues long. Germline CDR1 reads SGHRS; CDR2 reads YFSETQ. V lost 4 bases, J lost 3 bases, and 10 bases lay in between. CDR3: CASSPRQANEKLFF. The CDR3 DNA reads TGCGCCAGCAGCCCGAGACAGGCTAATGAAAAACTGTTTTTT.

This clone was seen only a few times. This chain connects TRBV6-5 to TRBJ1-1; D call uncertain. The ends were cut back, 6 bases at V and 1 base at J, with 9 bases in the middle. There are 13 residues in the CDR3. Germline lookup yields CDR1 MNHEY and CDR2 SVGAGI. This chain's CDR3 is CASSRPSNTEAFF. DNA for the CDR3: TGTGCCAGCAGCAGGCCGTCGAACACTGAAGCTTTCTTT.

V is TRBV7-9 and J is TRBJ1-5; D call uncertain. This CDR3 contains 14 residues. Germline assignment: CDR1 SEHNR and CDR2 FQNEAQ (reference sequence). V dropped 5 bases and J dropped 0 bases, with 8 bases sitting between them. The CDR3 loop reads CASSLGHSNQPQHF. The CDR3 nucleotides read TGTGCCAGCAGCCTGGGCCATAGCAATCAGCCCCAGCATTTT. The complete variable domain, with remaining parts taken from reference TRBV7-9 and TRBJ1-5, reads DTGVSQNPRHKITKRGQNVTFRCDPISEHNRLYWYRQTLGQGPEFLTYFQNEAQLEKSRLLSDRFSAERPKGSFSTLEIQRTEQGDSAMYLCASSLGHSNQPQHFGDGTRLSIL.

The V call is TRBV6-5, the J call TRBJ1-6; D may be TRBD1 (5 bases). With 0 bases removed from V and 9 bases from J, the gap between germline ends came to 12 bases. CDR3 length equals 15 residues. Germline CDR1 is MNHEY and CDR2 is SVGAGI. In DNA, the CDR3 is TGTGCCAGCAGTTACTCGACAGATCGTGGTTCACCCCTCCACTTT. Translation gives CASSYSTDRGSPLHF.

Concerning this clone: A read error may produce the germline difference seen at one junction end. J is TRBJ2-1 and V is TRBV7-9; 10 bases agree with TRBD2. Germline V gene sequence: CDR1 SEHNR, CDR2 FQNEAQ (reference sequence). CDR3 length: 16 amino acids. CDR3 bases: TGTTCCAGCAGCTTAAGAAGCGGGGGGGCGTACAATGAGCAGTTCTTC. Its translation is CSSSLRSGGAYNEQFF.

This clone occurred a few times. The J gene is TRBJ1-1, the V gene TRBV10-3; 7 bases fit TRBD1. CDR1 and CDR2 from the germline V gene are ENHRY and SYGVKD. With 5 bases clipped from V and 1 base from J, the junction kept 4 bases outside the gene matches. The CDR3 totals 14 residues. The CDR3 protein is CAISLTGQNTEAFF. The CDR3, as DNA: TGTGCCATCAGTTTGACAGGGCAGAACACTGAAGCTTTCTTT.

The rearrangement joins TRBV10-3 to TRBJ1-1; tentatively, D is TRBD1 (5 bases). V lost 11 bases and J lost 6, with 19 bases in between. This CDR3 region has 13 residues. Germline V gene lookup returns CDR1 ENHRY and CDR2 SYGVKD. This CDR3 reads CARREGEGSEAFF. CDR3 nucleotides: TGTGCCCGGCGGGAGGGAGAGGGGTCTGAAGCTTTCTTT.